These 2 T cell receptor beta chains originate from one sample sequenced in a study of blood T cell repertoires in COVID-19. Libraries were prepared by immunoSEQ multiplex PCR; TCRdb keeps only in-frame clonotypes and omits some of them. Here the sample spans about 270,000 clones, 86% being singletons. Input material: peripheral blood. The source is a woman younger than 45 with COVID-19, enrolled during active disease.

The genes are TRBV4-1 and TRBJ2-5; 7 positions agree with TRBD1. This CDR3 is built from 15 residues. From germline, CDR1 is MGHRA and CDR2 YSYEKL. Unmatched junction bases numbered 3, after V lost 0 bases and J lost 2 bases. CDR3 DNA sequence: TGCGCCAGCAGCCAAGATGGGACAGTACAAGAGACCCAGTACTTC. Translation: CASSQDGTVQETQYF.

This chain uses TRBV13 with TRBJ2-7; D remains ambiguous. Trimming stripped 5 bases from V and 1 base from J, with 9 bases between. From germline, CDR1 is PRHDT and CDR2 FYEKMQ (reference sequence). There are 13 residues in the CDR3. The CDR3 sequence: CASSPERSYEQYF. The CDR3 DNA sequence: TGTGCCAGCAGCCCCGAGCGTTCCTACGAGCAGTACTTC.